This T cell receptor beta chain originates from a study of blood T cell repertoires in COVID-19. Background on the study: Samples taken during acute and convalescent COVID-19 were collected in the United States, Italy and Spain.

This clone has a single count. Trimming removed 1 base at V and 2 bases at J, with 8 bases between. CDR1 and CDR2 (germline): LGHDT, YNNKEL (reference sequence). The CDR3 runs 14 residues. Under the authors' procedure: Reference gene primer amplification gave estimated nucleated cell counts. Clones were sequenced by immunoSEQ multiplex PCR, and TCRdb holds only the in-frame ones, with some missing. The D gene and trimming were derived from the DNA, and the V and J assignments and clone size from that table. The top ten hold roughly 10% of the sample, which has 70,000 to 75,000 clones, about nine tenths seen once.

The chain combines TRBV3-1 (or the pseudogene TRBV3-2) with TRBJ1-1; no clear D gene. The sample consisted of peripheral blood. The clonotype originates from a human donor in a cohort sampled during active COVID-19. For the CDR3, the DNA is TGTGCCAGCAGCCAAGGCCAGGAAAACACTGAAGCTTTCTTT. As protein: CASSQGQENTEAFF.